The following is a T cell receptor (beta chain) sequence with its context. Its antigen is not identified. A much more abundant neighbour one base away suggests this may be a read error. This sample stems from a study of blood T cells in healthy people across ages. Whole-study findings and limits: Per million T cells, the diversity of TCR beta decreased roughly linearly as age advanced. Without sorted subsets, naive and antigen-experienced compartments could not be conclusively compared.

Alongside a J-beta primer mix, a sample-barcoded 5' primer served in a second PCR lasting about 7 to 12 cycles. The yield of each sample was at least 2.5 million CDR3-containing paired-end reads. From the 5' RACE reads, TCRdb called clonotypes with MiXCR, one entry per CDR3 protein. The sample has some 900,000 distinct CDR3 sequences; roughly 26% are singletons. The sequencing input was blood. The TCR sequence derives from a woman older than 75 in good health.

CDR3 in DNA: TGCAGTGCGCTACAGGGTCCCCACGAGCAGTACTTC. This translates into CSALQGPHEQYF. This rearrangement joins TRBV20-1 to TRBJ2-7; tentatively, D is TRBD1 (6 bases). The CDR3 length is 12 residues. V was shortened by 6 bases and J by 5 bases, with 14 bases between the two germline ends. Germline V gene data show CDR1 as DFQATT and CDR2 as SNEGSKA (reference sequence).